A single sample gave rise to the 8 T cell receptor beta chains below, sequenced in a study of cytomegalovirus exposure and HLA in healthy donors. The study ran its PCR with 60 Vbeta and 13 Jbeta primers. Sequencing used immunoSEQ multiplex PCR; TCRdb keeps in-frame clones, though not all of them. The table shows under 200,000 clones, with around 80% occurring only once. Source material: PBMCs. Receptors were obtained from a woman aged 40 to 55 in good health and CMV-seropositive.

V and J are TRBV29-1 and TRBJ2-7, with D tentatively TRBD1 (5 bases). The V end was cut by 6 bases, the J end by 2 bases, with 11 bases between. Germline V gene data show CDR1 as SQVTM and CDR2 as ANQGSEA. The CDR3 spans 12 residues. CDR3 sequence reads: CSVLTATYEQYF. CDR3 in DNA: TGCAGCGTACTGACAGCAACCTACGAGCAGTACTTC.

This clone showed up just once. J is TRBJ2-6 and V is TRBV5-4; 8 bases match TRBD1. The CDR3 consists of 20 residues. The ends lost 7 bases at V and 0 bases at J; junction bases unmatched: 18. The germline V gene encodes CDR1 SGHNT and CDR2 YYREEE (reference sequence). The CDR3 nucleotides read TGTGCCAGCCACATACCGGGACGACAGGGGCCCGTCTCTGGGGCCAACGTCCTGACTTTC. Its translation is CASHIPGRQGPVSGANVLTF. The entire variable domain, with the rest obtained from reference TRBV5-4 and TRBJ2-6, is as follows: ETGVTQSPTHLIKTRGQQVTLRCSSQSGHNTVSWYQQALGQGPQFIFQYYREEENGRGNFPPRFSGLQFPNYSSELNVNALELDDSALYLCASHIPGRQGPVSGANVLTFGAGSRLTVL.

This chain connects TRBV6-4 to TRBJ2-7; no clear D gene. This CDR3 spans 12 amino acids. The ends were cut back, 0 bases at V and 9 bases at J, with 9 bases in the middle. Per the germline V gene, CDR1 is MRHNA and CDR2 is SNTAGT. The chain's CDR3 is CASSDSSMVQYF. The CDR3 bases are TGTGCCAGCAGTGACTCGAGTATGGTGCAGTACTTC.

This chain connects TRBV18 to TRBJ2-6; D might be TRBD2 (5 bases). CDR1 KGHSH and CDR2 LQKENI come from the germline V gene. Trimming cost V 2 bases and J 4 bases, with 9 bases left between them. The CDR3 is 15 amino acids. The DNA of the CDR3 is TGTGCCAGCTCACCAGGCGGGTCGGGGGCCAACGTCCTGACTTTC. Its translation: CASSPGGSGANVLTF.

CDR3 sequence (DNA): TGTGCCAGCAGCCACAGACAGGGGGATCAAGAGACCCAGTACTTC. Residues: CASSHRQGDQETQYF. The J gene is TRBJ2-5, the V gene TRBV11-3; 9 nucleotides line up with TRBD1. J lost 2 bases, V lost 5 bases, and 6 bases had no gene match. Germline CDR1 SGHNT, CDR2 YENEEA. This CDR3 is 15 amino acids long.

The J gene is TRBJ2-7, the V gene TRBV29-1, with 9 positions matching TRBD1. The V gene's germline CDR1 is SQVTM and CDR2 ANQGSEA. Germline trimming cut 4 bases from V and 3 bases from J; bases unmatched to any gene: 7. CDR3 length: 14 amino acids. Here the CDR3 reads CSVGPGTGIYEQYF. The CDR3 nucleotides read TGCAGCGTTGGCCCTGGGACAGGGATCTACGAGCAGTACTTC.

This clone came up a few times. The chain has TRBV18 and TRBJ2-3, with TRBD2 matching 10 bases. The V gene's germline CDR1 is KGHSH and CDR2 LQKENI. V lost 1 base and J lost 3; bases outside the gene matches: 16. The CDR3 runs to 20 residues. The CDR3 loop reads CASSPRPTRLAGGDTDTQYF. The DNA for the CDR3 is TGTGCCAGCTCACCACGCCCAACGCGTTTAGCGGGAGGTGATACAGATACGCAGTATTTT. Combining the CDR3 with reference TRBV18 and TRBJ2-3 gives the whole variable domain NAGVMQNPRHLVRRRGQEARLRCSPMKGHSHVYWYRQLPEEGLKFMVYLQKENIIDESGMPKERFSAEFPKEGPSILRIQQVVRGDSAAYFCASSPRPTRLAGGDTDTQYFGPGTRLTVL.

V and J are TRBV2 and TRBJ2-6; D uncertain. The V end lost 5 bases, the J end lost 3 bases, and 11 bases lay between the germline ends. This CDR3 spans 15 amino acids. Germline-derived CDR1 and CDR2 are SNHLY and FYNNEI. The CDR3 sequence is CASSRLLYGANVLTF. CDR3 sequence (DNA): TGTGCCAGCAGTCGACTCCTTTATGGGGCCAACGTCCTGACTTTC.